The clone carrying this TCR beta chain came up once. The data were obtained in a study of blood T cell repertoires in COVID-19. As for the study in general: Specimens from acute and convalescent COVID-19 originated in the United States, Italy and Spain. From T cells, B-cell-depleted T cells, or PBMCs came the material, which was cDNA or gDNA.

Per the study methods: Counts of nucleated cells, estimated from reference gene primer amplification, were obtained. Generated by immunoSEQ multiplex PCR, the TCRdb table keeps only in-frame clones and is missing some. D and trimming come from the DNA, and the V and J calls and clone size come from that table. This table holds just under 55,000 clones, over 75% found once. This CDR3 spans 16 amino acids. V lost 8 bases, J lost 2 bases, and 11 bases stayed unmatched. Germline-derived CDR1 and CDR2 are SEHNR and FQNEAQ (reference sequence). Sample: peripheral blood. This receptor was obtained from a middle-aged woman with active COVID-19. The chain has TRBV7-9 and TRBJ2-1; TRBD2 matches 8 bases. The CDR3 nucleotides are TGTGCCAGCGGGACGGTCAGCGGGGGCGCCTACAATGAGCAGTTCTTC. It specifies CASGTVSGGAYNEQFF.